This T cell receptor (beta chain) was observed in a study of blood T cells in healthy people across ages. Whole-study findings and limits: It was not known whether donors were CMV positive (a possible confounder of expanded clonotype changes). Significant beta diversity loss was already apparent by age approximately 38, declining roughly linearly.

The use of a sample-barcoded 5' primer and a J-beta primer mix characterized a second PCR of 7 to 11 cycles. TCRdb reanalysed the 5' RACE reads using MiXCR and keeps one entry per CDR3 protein. In the table there are about 1.5 million distinct CDR3 sequences, 40% to 45% of which are singletons. Isolated per sample were at least 6.5 million PBMCs. Trimming took 2 bases from V and 6 from J, leaving 25 bases between them. This CDR3 comprises 18 residues. Concerning this clonotype itself: What it binds is not known.

Sequences were obtained from blood. The V call is TRBV12-3 or TRBV12-4, the J call TRBJ1-2, with D unresolved. The source of this sequence is a woman under 30 in good health. The CDR3 spells CASSLSSRRPSEPHGYTF. The CDR3 DNA reads as TGTGCCAGCAGTTTAAGCTCCCGACGCCCTTCGGAGCCTCATGGCTACACCTTC.